This T cell receptor beta chain was obtained from a study of cytomegalovirus exposure and HLA in healthy donors. The count of this clone is one. Its antigen remains unknown. Findings of the study overall: According to an earlier analysis, most TCR beta V segments yielded productive rearrangements about 87% or about 30% of the time. Sequence variants that were highly shared formed a cluster that was likely a sequencing artifact.

Primers: 60 Vbeta forward and 13 Jbeta reverse. Profiling relied on immunoSEQ multiplex PCR, and the TCRdb table lists in-frame clones only, not all of them. Altogether under 150,000 clones are present, over 60% being singletons, with the ten largest covering around 1.3%. Trimming took 4 bases from V and 4 from J, leaving 7 bases between them. Germline loops: CDR1 SEHNR, CDR2 FQNEAQ (reference sequence). This CDR3 comprises 12 residues. The sequence was obtained from a male donor in good health and CMV-seropositive. V usage is TRBV7-9 and J usage is TRBJ1-1; D is unclear. Sequenced material: PBMCs. The CDR3 reads CASSSLFTEAFF. The CDR3 DNA sequence: TGTGCCAGCAGCTCCTTATTCACTGAAGCTTTCTTT.